The present entry profiles one T cell receptor (beta chain) with its context. Per the study methods: Counts of nucleated cells, estimated from reference gene primer amplification, were obtained. Repertoires were generated with immunoSEQ multiplex PCR, while TCRdb's copy carries only in-frame clones and drops some. V, J and clone size are those of that table, while D and trimming were read from the DNA. The sample has about 200,000 clones; approximately 80% are singletons. Germline CDR1 MNHEY, CDR2 SVGAGI. The CDR3 consists of 14 residues. The ends were cut back, 2 bases at V and 8 bases at J, with 15 bases in the middle. The data stem from a study of blood T cell repertoires in COVID-19. Study-level background: The cDNA or gDNA used as material had been derived from T cells, B-cell-depleted T cells, or PBMCs.

The V and J genes are TRBV6-5 and TRBJ1-2; no clear D gene. Sequenced material: peripheral blood. The source of this sequence is a human donor in a cohort sampled during active COVID-19. The chain's CDR3 is CASSYTTAGRGYTF. CDR3 in DNA: TGTGCCAGCAGTTACACCACAGCGGGTCGGGGCTACACCTTC.